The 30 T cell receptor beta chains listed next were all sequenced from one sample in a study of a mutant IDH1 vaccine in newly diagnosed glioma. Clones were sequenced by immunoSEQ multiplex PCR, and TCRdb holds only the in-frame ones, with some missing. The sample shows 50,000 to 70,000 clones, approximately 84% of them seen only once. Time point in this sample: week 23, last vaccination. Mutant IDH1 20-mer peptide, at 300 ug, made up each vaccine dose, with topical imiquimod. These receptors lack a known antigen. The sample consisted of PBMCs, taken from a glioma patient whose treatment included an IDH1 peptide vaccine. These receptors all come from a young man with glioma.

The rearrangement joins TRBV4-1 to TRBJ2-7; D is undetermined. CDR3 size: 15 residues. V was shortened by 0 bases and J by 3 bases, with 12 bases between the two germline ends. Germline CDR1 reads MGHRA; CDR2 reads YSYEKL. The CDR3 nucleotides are TGCGCCAGCAGCCAAGATTTCTACCCTCACTACGAGCAGTACTTC. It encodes CASSQDFYPHYEQYF.

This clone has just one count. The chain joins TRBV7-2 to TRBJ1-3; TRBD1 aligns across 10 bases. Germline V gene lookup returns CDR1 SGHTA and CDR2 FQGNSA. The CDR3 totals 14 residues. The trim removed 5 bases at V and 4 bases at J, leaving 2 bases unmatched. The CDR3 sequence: CASSRDRGGNTIYF. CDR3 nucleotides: TGTGCCAGCAGCCGGGACAGGGGCGGAAACACCATATATTTT.

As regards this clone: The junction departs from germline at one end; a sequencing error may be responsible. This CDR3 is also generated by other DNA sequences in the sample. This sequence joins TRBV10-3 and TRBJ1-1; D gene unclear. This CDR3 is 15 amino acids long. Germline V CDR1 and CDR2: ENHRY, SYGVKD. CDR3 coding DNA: TGTGCCATTAGTGAGTCCAAGGTAGTTAGCACTGAAGCTTTCTTT. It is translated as CAISESKVVSTEAFF.

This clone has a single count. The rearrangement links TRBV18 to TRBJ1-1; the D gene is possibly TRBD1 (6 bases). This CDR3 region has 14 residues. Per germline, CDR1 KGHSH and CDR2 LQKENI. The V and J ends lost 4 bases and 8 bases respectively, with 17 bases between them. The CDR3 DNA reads TGTGCCAGCTCACGACAGGAAGCACAGAGGGAAGCTTTCTTT. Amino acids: CASSRQEAQREAFF.

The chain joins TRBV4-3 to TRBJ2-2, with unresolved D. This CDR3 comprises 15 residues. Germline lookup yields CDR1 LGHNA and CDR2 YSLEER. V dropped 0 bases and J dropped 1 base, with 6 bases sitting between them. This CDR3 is CASSQDKRNTGELFF. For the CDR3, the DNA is TGCGCCAGCAGCCAAGATAAGAGGAACACCGGGGAGCTGTTTTTT.

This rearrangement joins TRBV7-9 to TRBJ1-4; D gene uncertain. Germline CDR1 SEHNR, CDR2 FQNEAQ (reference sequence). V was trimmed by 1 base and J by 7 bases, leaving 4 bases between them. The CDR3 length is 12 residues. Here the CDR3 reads CASSLVAEKLFF. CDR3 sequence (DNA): TGTGCCAGCAGCTTAGTGGCTGAAAAACTGTTTTTT.

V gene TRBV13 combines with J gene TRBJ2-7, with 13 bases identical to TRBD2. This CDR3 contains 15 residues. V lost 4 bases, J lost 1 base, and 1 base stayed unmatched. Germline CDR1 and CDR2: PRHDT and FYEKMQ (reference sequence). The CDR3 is CASSSGLAGSYEQYF. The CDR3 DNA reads TGTGCCAGCAGCTCGGGACTAGCGGGGTCCTACGAGCAGTACTTC.

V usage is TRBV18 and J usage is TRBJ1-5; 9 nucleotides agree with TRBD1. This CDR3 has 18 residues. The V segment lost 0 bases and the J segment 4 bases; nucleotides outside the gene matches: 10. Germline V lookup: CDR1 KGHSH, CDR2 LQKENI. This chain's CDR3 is CASSPPGQGWRQNQPQHF. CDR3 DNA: TGTGCCAGCTCACCACCGGGACAGGGATGGAGGCAGAATCAGCCCCAGCATTTT.

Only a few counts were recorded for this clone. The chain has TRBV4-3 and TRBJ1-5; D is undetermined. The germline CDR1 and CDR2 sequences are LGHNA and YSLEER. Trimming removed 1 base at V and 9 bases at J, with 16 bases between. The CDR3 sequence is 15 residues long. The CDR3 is CASSQGWREVAPQHF. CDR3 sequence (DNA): TGCGCCAGCAGCCAAGGGTGGAGGGAGGTTGCGCCCCAGCATTTT.

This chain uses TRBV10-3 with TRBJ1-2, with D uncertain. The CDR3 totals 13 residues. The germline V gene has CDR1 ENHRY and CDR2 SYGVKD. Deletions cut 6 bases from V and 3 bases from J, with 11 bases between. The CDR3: CAIRVQDDYGYTF. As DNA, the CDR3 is TGTGCCATCAGAGTTCAGGATGACTATGGCTACACCTTC.

The CDR3 sequence is CASSRSGTFNQPQHF. As DNA, the CDR3 is TGTGCCAGCTCACGTTCCGGGACCTTCAATCAGCCCCAGCATTTT. V gene TRBV18 combines with J gene TRBJ1-5; a possible D gene is TRBD1 (5 bases). The germline CDR1 and CDR2 sequences are KGHSH and LQKENI. The CDR3 is 15 amino acids. The V end was cut by 4 bases, the J end by 3 bases, with 13 bases between.

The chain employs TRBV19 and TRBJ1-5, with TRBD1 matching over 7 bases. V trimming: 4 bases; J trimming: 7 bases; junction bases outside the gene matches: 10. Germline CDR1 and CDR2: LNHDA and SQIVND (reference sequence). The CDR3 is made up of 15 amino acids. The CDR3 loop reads CASSSSDRVGQPQHF. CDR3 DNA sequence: TGTGCCAGTAGTAGCTCAGACAGGGTAGGGCAGCCCCAGCATTTT.

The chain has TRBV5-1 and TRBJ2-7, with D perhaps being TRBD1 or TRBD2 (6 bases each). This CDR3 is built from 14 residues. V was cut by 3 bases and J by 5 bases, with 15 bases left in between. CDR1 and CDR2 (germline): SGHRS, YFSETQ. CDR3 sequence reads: CASSSAGGSHEQYF. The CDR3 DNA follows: TGCGCCAGCAGCTCGGCCGGGGGCTCTCACGAGCAGTACTTC.

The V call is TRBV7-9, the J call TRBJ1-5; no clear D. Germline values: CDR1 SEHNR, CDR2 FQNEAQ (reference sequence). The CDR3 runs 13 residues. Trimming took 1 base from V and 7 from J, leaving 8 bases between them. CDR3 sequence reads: CASSLGVNQPQHF. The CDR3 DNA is TGTGCCAGCAGCTTAGGGGTGAACCAGCCCCAGCATTTT.

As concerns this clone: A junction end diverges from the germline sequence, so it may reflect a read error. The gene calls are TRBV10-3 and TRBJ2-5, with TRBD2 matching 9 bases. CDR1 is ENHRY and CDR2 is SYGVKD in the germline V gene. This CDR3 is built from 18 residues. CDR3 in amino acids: CAISESIGGGAWQETQYF. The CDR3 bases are TGTGCCATCAGCGAGTCCATCGGCGGGGGGGCGTGGCAAGAGACCCAGTACTTC.

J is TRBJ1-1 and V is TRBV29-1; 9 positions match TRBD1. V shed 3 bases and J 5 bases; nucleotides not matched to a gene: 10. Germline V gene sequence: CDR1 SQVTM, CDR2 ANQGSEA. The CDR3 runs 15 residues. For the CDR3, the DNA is TGCAGCGTTGAGGGAGGGACAGGGCTGTATACTGAAGCTTTCTTT. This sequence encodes CSVEGGTGLYTEAFF.

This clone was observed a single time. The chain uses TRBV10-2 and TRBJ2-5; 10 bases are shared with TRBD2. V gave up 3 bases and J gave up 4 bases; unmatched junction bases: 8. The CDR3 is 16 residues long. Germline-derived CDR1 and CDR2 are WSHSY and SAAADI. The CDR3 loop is CASSDALAGEGETQYF. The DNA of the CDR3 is TGCGCCAGCAGTGATGCGCTAGCGGGAGAAGGAGAGACCCAGTACTTC.

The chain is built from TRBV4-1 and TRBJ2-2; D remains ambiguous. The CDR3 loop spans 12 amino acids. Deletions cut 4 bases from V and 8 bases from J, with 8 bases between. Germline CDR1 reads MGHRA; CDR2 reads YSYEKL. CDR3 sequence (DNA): TGCGCCAGCAGCCCCCCAATGGGGGAGCTGTTTTTT. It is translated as CASSPPMGELFF.

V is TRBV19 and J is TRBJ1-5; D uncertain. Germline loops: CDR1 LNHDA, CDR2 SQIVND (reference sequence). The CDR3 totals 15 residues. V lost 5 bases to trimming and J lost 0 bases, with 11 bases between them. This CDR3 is CASSYVGNSNQPQHF. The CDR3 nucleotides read TGTGCCAGTAGTTACGTAGGGAATAGCAATCAGCCCCAGCATTTT. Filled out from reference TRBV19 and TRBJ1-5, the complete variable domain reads DGGITQSPKYLFRKEGQNVTLSCEQNLNHDAMYWYRQDPGQGLRLIYYSQIVNDFQKGDIAEGYSVSREKKESFPLTVTSAQKNPTAFYLCASSYVGNSNQPQHFGDGTRLSIL.

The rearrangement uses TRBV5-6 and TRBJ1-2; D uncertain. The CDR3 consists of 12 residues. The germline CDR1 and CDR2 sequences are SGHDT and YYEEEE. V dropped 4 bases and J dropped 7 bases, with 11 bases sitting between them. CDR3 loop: CASSLTVRGYTF. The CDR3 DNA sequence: TGTGCCAGCAGCCTAACGGTCCGTGGCTACACCTTC.

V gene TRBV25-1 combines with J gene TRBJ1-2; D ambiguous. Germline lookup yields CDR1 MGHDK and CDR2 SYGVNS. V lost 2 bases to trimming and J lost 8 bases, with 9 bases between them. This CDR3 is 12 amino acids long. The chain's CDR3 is CASSEGVGGYTF. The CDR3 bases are TGTGCCAGCAGTGAAGGGGTGGGGGGCTACACCTTC.

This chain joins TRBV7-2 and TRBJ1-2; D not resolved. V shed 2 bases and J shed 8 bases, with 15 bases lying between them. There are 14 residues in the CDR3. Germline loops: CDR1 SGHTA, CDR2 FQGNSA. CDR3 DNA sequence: TGTGCCAGCAGCTTACTAGGTCCCGTTGTGGGCTACACCTTC. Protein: CASSLLGPVVGYTF.

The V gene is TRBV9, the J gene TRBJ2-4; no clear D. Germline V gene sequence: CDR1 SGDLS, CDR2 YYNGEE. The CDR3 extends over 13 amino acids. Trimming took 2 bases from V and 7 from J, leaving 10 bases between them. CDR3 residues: CASSVDVRNIQYF. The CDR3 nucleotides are TGTGCCAGCAGCGTCGATGTTCGGAACATTCAGTACTTC. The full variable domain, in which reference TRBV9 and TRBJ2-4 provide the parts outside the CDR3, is DSGVTQTPKHLITATGQRVTLRCSPRSGDLSVYWYQQSLDQGLQFLIQYYNGEERAKGNILERFSAQQFPDLHSELNLSSLELGDSALYFCASSVDVRNIQYFGAGTRLSVL.

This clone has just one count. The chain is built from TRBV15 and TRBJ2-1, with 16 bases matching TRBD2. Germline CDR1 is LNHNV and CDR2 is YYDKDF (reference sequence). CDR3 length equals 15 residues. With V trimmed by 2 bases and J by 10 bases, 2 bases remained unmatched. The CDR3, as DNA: TGTGCCACCAGCAGACAGGGACTAGCGGGGGGGGAGCAGTTCTTC. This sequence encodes CATSRQGLAGGEQFF. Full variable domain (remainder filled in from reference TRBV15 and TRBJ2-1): DAMVIQNPRYQVTQFGKPVTLSCSQTLNHNVMYWYQQKSSQAPKLLFHYYDKDFNNEADTPDNFQSRRPNTSFCFLDIRSPGLGDTAMYLCATSRQGLAGGEQFFGPGTRLTVL.

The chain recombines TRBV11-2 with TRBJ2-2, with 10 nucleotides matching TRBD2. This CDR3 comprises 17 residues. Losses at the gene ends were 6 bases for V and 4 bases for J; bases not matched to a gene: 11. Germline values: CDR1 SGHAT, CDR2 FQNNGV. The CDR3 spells CASSFLGAGGSTGELFF. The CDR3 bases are TGTGCCAGCAGTTTCCTGGGAGCGGGAGGGTCCACCGGGGAGCTGTTTTTT.

The CDR3 here is CASSLASTDTQYF. The CDR3 nucleotides are TGTGCCAGCAGCTTAGCTTCAACAGATACGCAGTATTTT. The chain employs TRBV7-6 and TRBJ2-3; D unclear. The CDR3 has 13 amino acids. V shed 0 bases and J shed 3 bases, with 4 bases lying between them. Germline assignment: CDR1 SGHVS and CDR2 FNYEAQ.

CDR3 bases: TGTGCCAGCAGCCCCCGGGGGGATTGGTTCACTGAAGCTTTCTTT. This sequence encodes CASSPRGDWFTEAFF. The chain links TRBV9 to TRBJ1-1; TRBD1 might be the D (5 bases). Trimming removed 4 bases at V and 4 bases at J, with 17 bases between. This CDR3 region has 15 residues. Germline-derived CDR1 and CDR2 are SGDLS and YYNGEE.

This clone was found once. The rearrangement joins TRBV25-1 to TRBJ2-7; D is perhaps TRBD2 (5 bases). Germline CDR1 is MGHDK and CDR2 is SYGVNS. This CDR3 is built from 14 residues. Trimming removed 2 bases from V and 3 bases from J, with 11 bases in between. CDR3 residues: CASSEPEGFYEQYF. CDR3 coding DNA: TGTGCCAGCAGTGAACCTGAGGGATTCTACGAGCAGTACTTC.

The DNA for the CDR3 is TGTGCCAGCAGCTTAGGGTCGTCGGGCCCGGAGACCCAGTACTTC. This codes for CASSLGSSGPETQYF. The V and J genes are TRBV11-2 and TRBJ2-5; D call uncertain. Trimming cost V 1 base and J 5 bases, with 14 bases left between them. CDR3 length equals 15 residues. CDR1 SGHAT and CDR2 FQNNGV come from the germline V gene.

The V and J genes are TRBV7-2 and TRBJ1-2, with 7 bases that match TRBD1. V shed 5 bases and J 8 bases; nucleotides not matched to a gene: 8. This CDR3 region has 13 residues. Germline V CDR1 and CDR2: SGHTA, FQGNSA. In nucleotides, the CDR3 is TGTGCCAGCAGCCAAACAGGGGCTCACGGCTACACCTTC. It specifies CASSQTGAHGYTF.